What follows are 21 T cell receptor beta chains derived from one specimen sequenced in a study of T cells in Graves' hyperthyroidism and ophthalmopathy. Regions amplified from RNA transcripts were the TCR beta CDR3 regions. RT-PCR in the first round (using the HTBI primer set) targeted the TCR CDR3. TCRdb re-called the multiplex PCR reads through MiXCR, storing one row per CDR3 protein. The data show more than 600,000 distinct CDR3 sequences, about 16% seen once. The sample was blood. The source of these receptors is a man aged 18 to 30 with Graves' hyperthyroidism.

This clonotype was observed at least ten times. The chain combines TRBV20-1 with TRBJ2-3; D gene ambiguous. V gave up 6 bases and J gave up 5 bases, with 9 bases separating them. Germline V CDR1 and CDR2: DFQATT, SNEGSKA (reference sequence). The CDR3 extends over 11 amino acids. The CDR3 DNA reads as TGCAGTGCCACCCTTGAAGATACGCAGTATTTT. Its translation is CSATLEDTQYF.

This clonotype showed up many times. The chain couples TRBV12-3 or TRBV12-4 to TRBJ2-1, with TRBD2 as a possible D gene (6 bases). The CDR3 is 14 residues long. Trimming removed 5 bases at V and 8 bases at J, with 16 bases between. The DNA of the CDR3 is TGTGCCAGCAGTGCGGTCGGGAGCTGGGATGAGCAGTTCTTC. Translation: CASSAVGSWDEQFF.

This clonotype has a handful of counts. This chain uses TRBV20-1 with TRBJ1-2; D gene ambiguous. V lost 5 bases and J lost 3, with 13 bases in between. This CDR3 comprises 13 residues. Germline loops: CDR1 DFQATT, CDR2 SNEGSKA (reference sequence). The CDR3 DNA follows: TGCAGTGCTGACGAACAGCGGGACTATGGCTACACCTTC. This gives the protein CSADEQRDYGYTF.

In its sample, this clonotype was seen a few times. This chain joins TRBV24-1 and TRBJ2-7; D gene uncertain. V was trimmed by 9 bases and J by 9 bases, leaving 14 bases between them. Germline V gives CDR1 KGHDR, CDR2 SFDVKD. The CDR3 is 11 amino acids. The CDR3 sequence is CATADPRGQYF. CDR3 coding DNA: TGTGCCACCGCAGACCCTCGCGGGCAGTACTTC.

This clonotype was detected many times. The chain recombines TRBV10-3 with TRBJ2-7, with 9 positions matching TRBD1. CDR3 size: 14 residues. Trimming at V came to 3 bases and at J to 9 bases, leaving 9 bases not matched to a gene. Germline V lookup: CDR1 ENHRY, CDR2 SYGVKD. CDR3: CAISELQGAGGQYF. CDR3 sequence (DNA): TGTGCCATCAGTGAACTACAGGGGGCTGGCGGGCAGTACTTC.

The sample holds a few counts of this clonotype. The chain links TRBV3-1 to TRBJ2-3, with a possible D match to TRBD2 (6 bases). The CDR3 has 16 amino acids. Germline loops: CDR1 LGHDT, CDR2 YNNKEL (reference sequence). Trimming removed 1 base at V and 7 bases at J, with 18 bases between. The CDR3 loop reads CASSQVAYPGRNTQYF. The CDR3 bases are TGTGCCAGCAGCCAAGTGGCCTACCCCGGGAGAAATACGCAGTATTTT.

This clonotype has more than one count but fewer than ten. The rearrangement joins TRBV28 to TRBJ1-2; no definite D call. The CDR3 contains 14 residues. The germline V gene encodes CDR1 MDHEN and CDR2 SYDVKM. The germline V and J ends were trimmed by 6 bases and 3 bases, with 14 bases remaining between them. The CDR3 loop is CASRREESHYGYTF. Written as DNA, the CDR3 is TGTGCCAGCAGGAGAGAGGAGAGCCACTATGGCTACACCTTC.

This clonotype appeared many times. The V call is TRBV27, the J call TRBJ2-7, with 7 bases that match TRBD1. The CDR3 is made up of 16 amino acids. Germline loops: CDR1 MNHEY, CDR2 SMNVEV (reference sequence). Trimming took 4 bases from V and 3 from J; bases not matched to a gene: 12. Here the CDR3 DNA reads TGTGCCAGCAGTTCGGGACAGCTGGGGAATATCTACGAGCAGTACTTC. Protein sequence: CASSSGQLGNIYEQYF.

This clonotype appeared many times. V is TRBV2 and J is TRBJ2-7; 14 bases fit TRBD2. Germline CDR1 reads SNHLY; CDR2 reads FYNNEI. The CDR3 length is 19 residues. V shed 9 bases, J shed 0 bases, and the junction held 16 bases outside the gene matches. The CDR3 loop is CASLASGTSGRAYSYEQYF. The CDR3 DNA reads TGTGCCAGTCTAGCCTCCGGGACTAGCGGGAGAGCTTACTCCTACGAGCAGTACTTC.

This clonotype was picked up many times. The chain employs TRBV5-1 and TRBJ2-7, with TRBD2 as a possible D gene (5 bases). The germline V gene encodes CDR1 SGHRS and CDR2 YFSETQ. CDR3 length equals 14 residues. Trimming took 3 bases from V and 1 from J, leaving 11 bases between them. CDR3 amino acids: CASSWGVGSYEQYF. The CDR3 nucleotides are TGCGCCAGCAGCTGGGGAGTAGGATCCTACGAGCAGTACTTC.

This clonotype came up a few times. The chain has TRBV19 and TRBJ2-5; possibly TRBD1 for D (6 bases). The ends were cut back, 8 bases at V and 5 bases at J, with 12 bases in the middle. This CDR3 has 12 amino acids. Germline CDR1 and CDR2: LNHDA and SQIVND (reference sequence). The CDR3: CASAGAVETQYF. CDR3 nucleotides: TGTGCCAGTGCAGGGGCGGTGGAGACCCAGTACTTC.

In its sample, this clonotype was seen many times. The genes are TRBV12-5 and TRBJ2-1, with 8 bases matching TRBD2. Per the germline V gene, CDR1 is LGHNT and CDR2 is FRNRAP. CDR3 length: 15 residues. V trimming: 0 bases; J trimming: 7 bases; junction bases outside the gene matches: 5. CDR3 sequence reads: CASGLVAGERNEQFF. In DNA, the CDR3 is TGTGCTAGTGGTTTGGTAGCGGGAGAACGAAATGAGCAGTTCTTC.

This clonotype was detected many times. This chain connects TRBV6-1 to TRBJ1-5; D is undetermined. This CDR3 spans 15 amino acids. V lost 4 bases and J 1 base, leaving 11 bases between the germline ends. Germline values: CDR1 MNHNS, CDR2 SASEGT. CDR3 amino acids: CASSGGRASNQPQHF. The CDR3 DNA follows: TGTGCCAGCAGTGGAGGAAGGGCCAGCAATCAGCCCCAGCATTTT.

Concerning this clonotype: A much larger clone is a single base away; this may be a read error. The chain carries TRBV20-1 and TRBJ2-3; D is perhaps TRBD1 or TRBD2 (5 bases each). The length of the CDR3 is 15 residues. V was trimmed by 0 bases and J by 0 bases, leaving 10 bases between them. Germline V lookup: CDR1 DFQATT, CDR2 SNEGSKA (reference sequence). CDR3 sequence reads: CSARERGSSTDTQYF. DNA of the CDR3: TGCAGTGCTAGAGAACGGGGCTCTAGCACAGATACGCAGTATTTT.

V is TRBV3-1 and J is TRBJ2-1; TRBD2 aligns across 8 bases. The junction had 13 bases not matched to a gene; V was cut back by 3 bases and J by 9 bases. The CDR3 covers 16 residues. The germline V gene has CDR1 LGHDT and CDR2 YNNKEL (reference sequence). CDR3 loop: CASSHREGLATGEQFF. CDR3 DNA sequence: TGTGCCAGCAGCCACCGGGAGGGACTTGCGACGGGTGAGCAGTTCTTC.

This clonotype was seen ten or more times. The rearrangement uses TRBV3-1 and TRBJ2-7; no clear D. Trimming stripped 2 bases from V and 3 bases from J, with 11 bases between. Germline V gene data show CDR1 as LGHDT and CDR2 as YNNKEL (reference sequence). This CDR3 region has 14 residues. The CDR3, as DNA: TGTGCCAGCAGCCAAATACAGTCGGGCTACGAGCAGTACTTC. Encoded protein: CASSQIQSGYEQYF.

This clonotype was picked up many times. The CDR3 region has the DNA TGTGCCAGCAGTTTATTGGGGCAGAATTTGAACACTGAAGCTTTCTTT. Residues: CASSLLGQNLNTEAFF. The V gene is TRBV28, the J gene TRBJ1-1; D possibly corresponds to TRBD1 (5 bases). This CDR3 contains 16 residues. V shed 1 base and J shed 0 bases, with 12 bases lying between them. In germline, CDR1 is MDHEN, CDR2 SYDVKM.

This clonotype occurred a few times. The rearrangement uses TRBV6-5 and TRBJ1-5; D is undetermined. Germline V gene data show CDR1 as MNHEY and CDR2 as SVGAGI. Trimming pared 0 bases from V and 4 bases from J, leaving 10 bases between. CDR3 length equals 15 residues. The CDR3 region is CASSYSFTGNQPQHF. The CDR3 DNA sequence: TGTGCCAGCAGTTACTCGTTTACGGGAAATCAGCCCCAGCATTTT.

This clonotype occurred many times. V is TRBV5-1 and J is TRBJ2-1; D is perhaps TRBD1 or TRBD2 (5 bases each). The CDR3 consists of 14 residues. Trimming pared 0 bases from V and 6 bases from J, leaving 10 bases between. The V gene's germline CDR1 is SGHRS and CDR2 YFSETQ. CDR3 sequence: CASSLGAGSNEQFF. The CDR3 region has the DNA TGCGCCAGCAGCTTGGGGGCAGGGAGCAATGAGCAGTTCTTC.

This chain links TRBV29-1 with TRBJ2-7, with 14 bases matching TRBD2. Germline trimming cut 6 bases from V and 9 bases from J; bases unmatched to any gene: 13. Germline CDR1 SQVTM, CDR2 ANQGSEA. This CDR3 is 15 amino acids long. The CDR3 spells CSVEKATSGREGQYF. CDR3 nucleotides: TGCAGCGTCGAAAAGGCGACTAGCGGGAGGGAGGGGCAGTACTTC.

The chain joins TRBV18 to TRBJ2-1, with 12 bases identical to TRBD1. The CDR3 contains 14 residues. CDR1 KGHSH and CDR2 LQKENI come from the germline V gene. Trimming removed 3 bases from V and 9 bases from J; junction bases left unmatched: 3. The DNA for the CDR3 is TGTGCCAGCTCACCGGGACAGGGGGCCGGTGAGCAGTTCTTC. The encoded protein is CASSPGQGAGEQFF.